This TCR beta chain was documented in a study of T cells after yellow fever vaccination. Broader study findings: Re-detected after boosting: most primary clones, 95% to 98% of CD4 and around 86% of CD8. Although most clonotypes did not, a small share appeared in both CD4 and CD8 compartments. Bulk-population clonotypes that are abundant could appear as contaminants in FACS-sorted repertoires.

Germline V gene sequence: CDR1 SGHTA, CDR2 FQGNSA. The CDR3 runs to 17 residues. Deletions cut 4 bases from V and 0 bases from J, with 16 bases between. This clonotype was detected a few times. Its target is not known. TCRdb independently ran MiXCR on the 5' RACE reads; one entry per CDR3 protein. The repertoire holds a few hundred thousand distinct CDR3 sequences, with approximately 16% as singletons. The sequence derives from a man younger than 35 who received the YFV17D yellow fever vaccine. The V gene is TRBV7-2, the J gene TRBJ2-1, with a possible D match to TRBD1 (6 bases). The material was PBMCs, obtained more than 4 days after the first yellow fever vaccination. The CDR3 spells CASSSPSQGLSYNEQFF. The CDR3 DNA reads as TGTGCCAGCAGCTCCCCCTCACAGGGCCTCTCCTACAATGAGCAGTTCTTC.